This is a list of T cell receptor beta chains from one sample in a study of STAT5B mutations in CD4+ large granular lymphocyte leukemia. Clones were sequenced by immunoSEQ multiplex PCR, and TCRdb holds only the in-frame ones, with some missing. The repertoire holds approximately 20,000 clones, with around 85% as singletons. Material for sequencing was CD4+ T cells from blood buffy coats. The receptor source for this set is a human donor in good health. CDR3s leave out the opening cysteine and the closing phenylalanine or tryptophan. Each record gives: V gene, J gene, clone size, CDR3 protein. Only some rows state a clone size, as once, few, many or a class for expanded clones.

TRBV10-3,TRBJ2-7,NA,AIRGTMYEQY
TRBV7-9,TRBJ1-1,NA,ASRWGYGTEAF
TRBV6-1,TRBJ2-5,NA,ASSEGSQRGTQY
TRBV12-2,TRBJ2-1,NA,ASRSRDRGRPKRMNNEQF
TRBV5-6,TRBJ2-2,NA,ASSFTGELF
TRBV5-4,TRBJ2-7,NA,ASSFGLAGSSPTYEQY
TRBV13,TRBJ2-1,NA,ASSPPRGEQF
TRBV19,TRBJ1-1,NA,ASSIINGAF
TRBV4-2,TRBJ2-3,NA,ASSQGEKGTQY
TRBV2,TRBJ2-3,NA,ANTRAATDTQY
TRBV5-8,TRBJ1-5,NA,ASGRGEPNQPQH
TRBV4-1,NA,NA,ASSPYPLGTSYEQY
TRBV6-6,TRBJ2-5,NA,ASTQGGSFPETQY
TRBV9,TRBJ2-6,NA,ASSPTGSSGANVLT
TRBV5-4,TRBJ1-5,NA,ASSLQGSESQPQH
TRBV11-2,TRBJ2-7,NA,ASSALSGINYEQY
TRBV6-5,TRBJ2-7,NA,ASSPVLGSYEQY
TRBV19,TRBJ1-1,NA,ASGGRGDTEAF
TRBV6-4,TRBJ2-2,few,ASSLTLNTGELF
TRBV10-3,TRBJ2-1,NA,AISESRTLYNEQF
TRBV4-1,TRBJ2-3,NA,ASSQEDDTQY
TRBV5-6,TRBJ1-5,NA,ASSKQNSNQPQH
TRBV6-5,TRBJ1-2,NA,ASSYRAGATGYT
TRBV6-1,TRBJ1-1,NA,ATNKPGQGHTEAF
TRBV19,TRBJ1-2,NA,ASSTRGGTGYT
TRBV30,TRBJ1-5,few,AWSTSRLGPQH
TRBV6-1,TRBJ1-5,NA,ASSEFLPGQGNQPQH
TRBV15,TRBJ1-4,once,ATRRSTGANEKLF
TRBV10-3,TRBJ2-1,NA,AISRAFNEQF
TRBV2,TRBJ2-7,NA,ASNRLAGDGAQY
TRBV5-6,TRBJ2-5,NA,ASRPGQNLRTTQY
TRBV5-4,TRBJ2-3,NA,ASSLLSGADTQY
TRBV5-5,TRBJ2-7,NA,ASSPRQGTAYEQY
TRBV21-1,TRBJ1-5,large,ASSKDGGENQPQH
TRBV30,TRBJ2-3,NA,AWSVRYSGRALPEDTQY
TRBV7-9,TRBJ1-2,NA,ASSPPTGEWGYT
TRBV19,TRBJ1-2,NA,ASGIQGFYGYT
TRBV18,TRBJ1-5,NA,ASSPASGGQPQH
TRBV15,TRBJ2-3,NA,ATSIGGVGTDTQY
TRBV10-3,TRBJ2-3,NA,AISPSSTDTQY
TRBV18,TRBJ1-2,NA,ASSPDRLYT
TRBV18,TRBJ1-3,once,ASSPGQNTIY
TRBV19,TRBJ2-7,medium-sized,ASSQRRDRTEQY
TRBV5-6,TRBJ2-5,few,ASSLEGGRRETQY
TRBV1,TRBJ2-7,NA,TSSQVRGRSYEQY
TRBV5-6,TRBJ1-2,NA,ASSPPGQGRYGYT
TRBV29-1,TRBJ1-5,NA,SVAPTDLNQPQH
TRBV11-3,TRBJ2-1,NA,ASSLGTSGRKEQF
TRBV14,TRBJ1-2,NA,ASSQEVGGLGGYT
TRBV7-2,TRBJ2-1,NA,ASGSYNEQF
TRBV10-3,TRBJ1-1,NA,ATFSGQKNTEAF
TRBV25-1,TRBJ2-2,NA,ASSVRDRGLTGELF
TRBV4-2,TRBJ2-3,NA,ASSQNPAGQGNTDTQY
TRBV5-6,TRBJ1-1,NA,ASSLGKGGTEAF
TRBV2,TRBJ1-2,NA,ASGRLQGSNYGYT
TRBV27,TRBJ2-1,NA,ASSSGLRANYNEQF
TRBV27,TRBJ2-7,medium-sized,ASSLSRNGYEQY
TRBV27,TRBJ1-1,NA,ASTSWRGNTEAF
TRBV2,TRBJ2-3,NA,ASLSGSVTDTQY
TRBV10-2,NA,NA,ASSAAGVRYEQY